This TCR beta chain was retrieved from a study of CD8+CD57+ T cells in acquired aplastic anemia. Study-wide context: Average DNA yield from sorted CD4+ and CD8+ cells was approximately 3 ug. Average CD4+ read depth in healthy donors was around 9.9 million reads. Study observations and caveats: Comparison of patients with controls identified around 30 shared CD8+ CDR3 sequences. The CD8+ Simpson's diversity of patients and controls was not significantly different.

Genomic DNA was employed as the template in profiling TCR beta VDJ and CDR3. Each CDR3 protein is one row after TCRdb ran MiXCR on the reads. The repertoire holds 35,000 to 45,000 distinct CDR3 sequences, approximately 67% seen once, with 20% to 25% in the top ten. About this clonotype itself: Its matching antigen is unknown.

V shed 1 base, J shed 3 bases, and the junction held 6 bases outside the gene matches. This CDR3 comprises 15 residues. In germline, CDR1 is SGHVS, CDR2 FNYEAQ. V and J are TRBV7-6 and TRBJ2-7, with 7 positions matching TRBD2. What was sequenced was sorted CD4+, CD8+, or CD8+CD57+ T cells (not recorded which) from PBMCs. The sequence was obtained from a human donor in good health, serving as a control. The CDR3 DNA follows: TGTGCCAGCAGCTTAGATGGGGGGGGTAACTACGAGCAGTACTTC. Protein sequence: CASSLDGGGNYEQYF.